Below, 16 T cell receptor beta chains from the same sample are listed, as sequenced in a study of blood T cell repertoires in COVID-19. Sequenced by immunoSEQ multiplex PCR; TCRdb stores in-frame clones only, minus some. The sample yields approximately 330,000 clones, roughly 88% seen once. Sequenced: peripheral blood. The receptor set was obtained from a woman in her fifties or sixties with active or convalescent COVID-19.

This clone was found once. DNA for the CDR3: TGTGCCAGCAGTCCCCGCCTAGCGGGGGGGGACAATGAGCAGTTCTTC. It yields the protein CASSPRLAGGDNEQFF. The genes are TRBV27 and TRBJ2-1; 12 bases match TRBD2. CDR3 size: 16 residues. With V trimmed by 5 bases and J by 5 bases, 7 bases remained unmatched. The germline CDR1 and CDR2 sequences are MNHEY and SMNVEV (reference sequence).

The CDR3 DNA reads TGTGCCAGTAGTCCAACGAACAGGGGGCTTTCCTCAAAACTGTTTTTT. Its translation is CASSPTNRGLSSKLFF. The chain is built from TRBV19 and TRBJ1-4, with 9 positions matching TRBD1. The junction had 14 bases not matched to a gene; V was cut back by 5 bases and J by 10 bases. Per germline, CDR1 LNHDA and CDR2 SQIVND (reference sequence). The CDR3 covers 16 residues.

This chain uses TRBV28 with TRBJ2-5; 7 nucleotides line up with TRBD1. With V trimmed by 6 bases and J by 4 bases, 8 bases remained unmatched. Germline-derived CDR1 and CDR2 are MDHEN and SYDVKM. This CDR3 region has 14 residues. CDR3 DNA sequence: TGTGCCAGCAGGAGCAGGGGGTTAAGAGAGACCCAGTACTTC. It specifies CASRSRGLRETQYF.

The V call is TRBV6-1, the J call TRBJ2-7; D gene uncertain. The CDR3 loop spans 11 amino acids. The germline gives CDR1 MNHNS, CDR2 SASEGT. V gave up 2 bases and J gave up 5 bases, with 4 bases separating them. CDR3 sequence reads: CASSEINEQYF. CDR3 nucleotide sequence: TGTGCCAGCAGTGAAATTAACGAGCAGTACTTC.

V and J are TRBV27 and TRBJ2-1; 10 bases align to TRBD2. Germline-derived CDR1 and CDR2 are MNHEY and SMNVEV (reference sequence). Trimming at V came to 6 bases and at J to 11 bases, leaving 7 bases not matched to a gene. The CDR3 totals 13 residues. CDR3 nucleotides: TGTGCCAGCAGGGCTAGCGGGAGTGACAAGCAGTTCTTC. Its protein product is CASRASGSDKQFF.

Here the CDR3 reads CASSSTGNLNTEAFF. The DNA of the CDR3 is TGTGCCAGCAGTTCGACAGGGAATCTGAACACTGAAGCTTTCTTT. V and J are TRBV7-2 and TRBJ1-1; 7 nucleotides match TRBD1. The ends lost 6 bases at V and 0 bases at J; junction bases unmatched: 7. The germline V gene has CDR1 SGHTA and CDR2 FQGNSA. This CDR3 region has 15 residues.

V gene TRBV4-1 combines with J gene TRBJ2-2; no firm D call. This CDR3 contains 15 residues. Germline V gives CDR1 MGHRA, CDR2 YSYEKL. Trimming removed 3 bases from V and 6 bases from J, with 14 bases in between. The CDR3 DNA reads as TGCGCCAGCAGCCATCCCGTGCGCTCGCCCGGGGAGCTGTTTTTT. Translated: CASSHPVRSPGELFF.

The rearrangement joins TRBV3-1 (or the pseudogene TRBV3-2) to TRBJ1-1, with unresolved D. The CDR3 runs 13 residues. V lost 1 base to trimming and J lost 6 bases, with 9 bases between them. CDR1 and CDR2 (germline): LGHDT, YNNKEL (reference sequence). The CDR3 protein is CASSQVARAEAFF. CDR3 bases: TGTGCCAGCAGCCAAGTGGCGAGGGCTGAAGCTTTCTTT.

The V and J genes are TRBV9 and TRBJ2-5; D may be TRBD1 (6 bases). The CDR3 length is 14 residues. Germline V CDR1 and CDR2: SGDLS, YYNGEE. With 3 bases removed from V and 1 base from J, the gap between germline ends came to 10 bases. In DNA, the CDR3 is TGTGCCAGCAGCGAGGACAGTCGCCAAGAGACCCAGTACTTC. Its translation: CASSEDSRQETQYF.

Concerning this clone: This specimen includes other DNA sequences encoding the same CDR3. V is TRBV4-2 and J is TRBJ1-4, with a tentative D call TRBD1 (5 bases). There are 15 residues in the CDR3. Per the germline V gene, CDR1 is LGHNA and CDR2 is YNFKEQ. V lost 3 bases and J lost 8, with 16 bases in between. Written as DNA, the CDR3 is TGTGCCAGCAGCCAGGTAGGGACCCGGGGGGAAAAACTGTTTTTT. Amino acid sequence: CASSQVGTRGEKLFF.

This chain uses TRBV27 with TRBJ1-2; no clear D gene. The V gene's germline CDR1 is MNHEY and CDR2 SMNVEV (reference sequence). The CDR3 consists of 13 residues. V lost 6 bases and J 2 bases, leaving 10 bases between the germline ends. As DNA, the CDR3 is TGTGCCAGCAGCCCCACGGGGAACTATGGCTACACCTTC. Protein: CASSPTGNYGYTF.

The rearrangement links TRBV28 to TRBJ1-1; tentative D call: TRBD1 (5 bases). The V gene's germline CDR1 is MDHEN and CDR2 SYDVKM. V was cut by 6 bases and J by 3 bases, with 8 bases left in between. CDR3 length equals 12 residues. Here the CDR3 DNA reads TGTGCCAGCAGGGAAGGGGACACTGAAGCTTTCTTT. As protein: CASREGDTEAFF.

The rearrangement uses TRBV7-2 and TRBJ1-5, with D tentatively TRBD1 (6 bases). V was shortened by 6 bases and J by 3 bases, with 12 bases between the two germline ends. CDR1 and CDR2 (germline): SGHTA, FQGNSA. The CDR3 runs 14 residues. Written as DNA, the CDR3 is TGTGCCAGCAGGGCTACAGGGATCAATCAGCCCCAGCATTTT. Translated, it gives CASRATGINQPQHF.

The V gene is TRBV24-1, the J gene TRBJ2-1; 11 nucleotides align to TRBD2. J lost 4 bases, V lost 5 bases, and 6 bases had no gene match. This CDR3 contains 16 residues. From germline, CDR1 is KGHDR and CDR2 SFDVKD. For the CDR3, the DNA is TGTGCCACCAGTGCCTTGCTAGCGGGAGGATACAATGAGCAGTTCTTC. Amino acid sequence: CATSALLAGGYNEQFF.

A note on this clone: A read error may produce the germline difference seen at one junction end. This chain connects TRBV6-1 to TRBJ1-3, with D perhaps matching TRBD1 (6 bases). Per germline, CDR1 MNHNS and CDR2 SASEGT. This CDR3 is 16 amino acids long. The CDR3 sequence is CASREVVGGSGNTIYF. Written as DNA, the CDR3 is TGTGCCAGCAGGGAAGTTGTAGGGGGTTCTGGAAACACCATATATTTT.

The chain joins TRBV7-9 to TRBJ1-3; D is possibly TRBD1 (5 bases). Deletions cut 5 bases from V and 0 bases from J, with 14 bases between. Germline-derived CDR1 and CDR2 are SEHNR and FQNEAQ (reference sequence). This CDR3 is built from 16 residues. The CDR3 region is CASSNIDRDSGNTIYF. CDR3 in DNA: TGTGCCAGCAGCAATATCGACAGAGACTCTGGAAACACCATATATTTT.